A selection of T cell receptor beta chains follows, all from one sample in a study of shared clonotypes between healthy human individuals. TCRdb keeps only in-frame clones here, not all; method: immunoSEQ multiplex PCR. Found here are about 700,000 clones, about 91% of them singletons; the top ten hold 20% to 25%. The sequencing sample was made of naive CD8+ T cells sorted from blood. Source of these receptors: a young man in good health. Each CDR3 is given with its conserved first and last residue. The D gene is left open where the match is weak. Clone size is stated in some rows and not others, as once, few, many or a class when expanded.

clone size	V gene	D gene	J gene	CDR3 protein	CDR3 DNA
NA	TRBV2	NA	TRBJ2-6	CASSAKPTVVGANVLTF	TGTGCCAGCAGCGCTAAGCCGACAGTTGTCGGGGCCAACGTCCTGACTTTC
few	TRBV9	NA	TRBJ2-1	CASSDARILFF	TGTGCCAGCAGCGACGCTAGGATACTGTTCTTC
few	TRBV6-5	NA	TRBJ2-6	CASSYSGANVLTF	TGTGCCAGCAGTTACTCTGGGGCCAACGTCCTGACTTTC
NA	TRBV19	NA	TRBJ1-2	CASSLSGGRYGYTF	TGTGCCAGTAGTTTGTCCGGGGGCCGCTATGGCTACACCTTC
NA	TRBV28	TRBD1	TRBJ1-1	CASSLWTGQGASTEAFF	TGTGCCAGCAGTTTATGGACGGGACAGGGGGCGAGCACTGAAGCTTTCTTT
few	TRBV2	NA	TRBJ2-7	CASSEAAGQPYEQYF	TGTGCCAGCAGTGAAGCAGCGGGACAGCCCTACGAGCAGTACTTC
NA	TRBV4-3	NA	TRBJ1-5	CASSQDRGHGPQHF	TGCGCCAGCAGCCAAGACAGGGGCCATGGGCCCCAGCATTTT
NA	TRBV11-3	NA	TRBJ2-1	CASSLGLALGDNEQFF	TGTGCCAGCAGCTTAGGGCTAGCGTTGGGGGACAATGAGCAGTTCTTC
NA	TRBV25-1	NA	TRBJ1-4	CASSDFEPQGDEKLFF	TGTGCCAGCAGTGATTTTGAGCCACAGGGCGACGAAAAACTGTTTTTT
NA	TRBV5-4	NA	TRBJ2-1	CASRLGGGSYNEQFF	TGTGCCAGCCGACTGGGGGGTGGCTCCTACAATGAGCAGTTCTTC
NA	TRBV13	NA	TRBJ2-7	CASSLNGGYEQYF	TGTGCCAGCAGCTTAAACGGGGGCTACGAGCAGTACTTC
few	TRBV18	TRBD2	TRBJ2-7	CASSPSGSPYEQYF	TGTGCCAGCTCTCCTAGCGGGAGCCCCTACGAGCAGTACTTC
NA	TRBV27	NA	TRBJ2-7	CASSHSLGVEAYEQYF	TGTGCCAGCAGTCACTCACTAGGGGTAGAGGCCTACGAGCAGTACTTC
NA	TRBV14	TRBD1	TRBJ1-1	CASSPRQGTMNTEAFF	TGTGCCAGCAGCCCCCGACAGGGGACCATGAACACTGAAGCTTTCTTT
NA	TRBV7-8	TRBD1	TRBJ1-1	CASSSRTGKHTEAFF	TGTGCCAGCAGCTCCCGGACAGGGAAGCACACTGAAGCTTTCTTT
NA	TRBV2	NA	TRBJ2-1	CASYFAMYNEQFF	TGTGCCAGTTACTTCGCAATGTACAATGAGCAGTTCTTC
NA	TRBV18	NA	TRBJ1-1	CASSPQWQGLGTEAFF	TGTGCCAGCTCACCTCAATGGCAGGGGTTGGGGACTGAAGCTTTCTTT
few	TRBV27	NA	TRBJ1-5	CASSLGSNQPQHF	TGTGCCAGCAGTTTGGGAAGCAATCAGCCCCAGCATTTT
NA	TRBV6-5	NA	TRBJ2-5	CASSYSHFQETQYF	TGTGCCAGCAGTTACTCGCACTTTCAAGAGACCCAGTACTTC
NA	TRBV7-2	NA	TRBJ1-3	CASSEGLNSGNTIYF	TGTGCCAGCAGCGAGGGACTGAACTCTGGAAACACCATATATTTT
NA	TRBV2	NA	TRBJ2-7	CASSPRDSYEQYF	TGTGCCAGCAGTCCCAGGGACTCCTACGAGCAGTACTTC
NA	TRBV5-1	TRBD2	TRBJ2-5	CASSSSGTSQETQYF	TGCGCCAGCAGTTCTAGCGGAACATCCCAAGAGACCCAGTACTTC
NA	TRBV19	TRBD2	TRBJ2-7	CATRDAAGGPHEQYF	TGTGCCACTAGGGACGCGGCGGGAGGGCCCCACGAGCAGTACTTC
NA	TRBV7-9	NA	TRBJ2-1	CASSQLMVKESYNEQFF	TGTGCCAGCAGCCAACTCATGGTTAAAGAGTCCTACAATGAGCAGTTCTTC
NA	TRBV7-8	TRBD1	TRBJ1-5	CASSDRTGANQPQHF	TGTGCCAGCAGCGACAGGACAGGAGCCAATCAGCCCCAGCATTTT
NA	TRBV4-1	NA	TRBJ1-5	CASKVRLTASNQPQHF	TGCGCCAGCAAGGTTAGGCTTACAGCGAGCAATCAGCCCCAGCATTTT
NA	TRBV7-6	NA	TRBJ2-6	CASSLMGSLDSGANVLTF	TGTGCCAGCAGCTTAATGGGATCCTTGGACTCTGGGGCCAACGTCCTGACTTTC
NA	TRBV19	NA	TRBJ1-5	CASSIERRNQPQHF	TGTGCCAGTAGTATAGAAAGAAGGAATCAGCCCCAGCATTTT
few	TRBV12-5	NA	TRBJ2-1	CASGYGWDEQFF	TGTGCTAGTGGTTACGGGTGGGATGAGCAGTTCTTC
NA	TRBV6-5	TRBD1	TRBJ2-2	CASSYRTGVAGELFF	TGTGCCAGCAGCTACCGGACAGGGGTTGCCGGGGAGCTGTTTTTT
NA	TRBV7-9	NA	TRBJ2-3	CASSPRTIDRVGTDTQYF	TGTGCCAGCAGCCCCCGGACTATAGACAGGGTTGGGACAGATACGCAGTATTTT
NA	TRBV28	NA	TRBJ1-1	CATQTGWQAFF	TGTGCCACCCAGACAGGTTGGCAAGCTTTCTTT
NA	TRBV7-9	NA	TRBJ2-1	CASSTRTRETYNEQFF	TGTGCCAGCAGCACCCGGACAAGGGAAACCTACAATGAGCAGTTCTTC
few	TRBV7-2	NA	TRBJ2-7	CASSHASYEQYF	TGTGCCAGCAGCCATGCTTCCTACGAGCAGTACTTC
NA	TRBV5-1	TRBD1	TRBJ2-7	CASSPGQGAYEQYF	TGCGCCAGCAGCCCGGGACAGGGGGCTTACGAGCAGTACTTC
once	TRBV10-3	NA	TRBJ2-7	CAIPHRTTGYEQYF	TGTGCCATCCCCCACCGGACCACGGGATACGAGCAGTACTTC
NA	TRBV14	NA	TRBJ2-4	CASSQQLTENIQYF	TGTGCCAGCAGCCAACAACTGACCGAAAACATTCAGTACTTC
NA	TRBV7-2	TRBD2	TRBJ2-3	CASSPLAGATDTQYF	TGTGCCAGCAGTCCACTAGCGGGAGCTACAGATACGCAGTATTTT
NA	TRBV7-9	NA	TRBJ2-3	CASSKGGSTDTQYF	TGTGCCAGCAGCAAAGGGGGTAGCACAGATACGCAGTATTTT
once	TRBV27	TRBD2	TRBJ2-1	CASTPTGSGRVNEQFF	TGTGCCAGCACCCCTACTGGTAGCGGGAGGGTCAATGAGCAGTTCTTC
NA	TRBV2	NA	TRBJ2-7	CASRGSYEQYF	TGTGCCAGCAGGGGGAGCTACGAGCAGTACTTC
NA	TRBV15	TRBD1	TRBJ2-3	CATSRNRDRVTDTQYF	TGTGCCACCAGCAGGAACCGGGACAGGGTCACAGATACGCAGTATTTT
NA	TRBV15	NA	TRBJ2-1	CATSRGSYNEQFF	TGTGCCACCAGCAGAGGCAGTTACAATGAGCAGTTCTTC
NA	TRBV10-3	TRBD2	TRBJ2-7	CAISTQGLAGGEEQYF	TGTGCCATCAGTACACAGGGACTAGCGGGAGGAGAAGAGCAGTACTTC
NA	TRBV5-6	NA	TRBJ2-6	CASSFFPPGANVLTF	TGTGCCAGCAGCTTTTTTCCCCCTGGGGCCAACGTCCTGACTTTC
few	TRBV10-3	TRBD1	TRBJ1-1	CAISDRGRGSTEAFF	TGTGCCATCAGCGACAGGGGGCGGGGGAGCACTGAAGCTTTCTTT
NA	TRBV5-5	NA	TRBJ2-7	CASSPFPSSYEQYF	TGTGCCAGCAGCCCATTCCCCAGTTCCTACGAGCAGTACTTC
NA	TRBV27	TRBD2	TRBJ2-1	CASSLRGSLYNEQFF	TGTGCCAGCAGTTTGCGCGGGAGTCTCTACAATGAGCAGTTCTTC
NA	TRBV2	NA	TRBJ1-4	CASTFRSEKLFF	TGTGCCAGCACTTTCCGATCTGAAAAACTGTTTTTT
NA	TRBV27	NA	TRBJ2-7	CASSYNGYEQYF	TGTGCCAGCAGTTATAACGGCTACGAGCAGTACTTC
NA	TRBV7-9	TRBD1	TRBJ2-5	CASSILQGAPEETQYF	TGTGCCAGCAGCATACTACAGGGGGCCCCAGAAGAGACCCAGTACTTC